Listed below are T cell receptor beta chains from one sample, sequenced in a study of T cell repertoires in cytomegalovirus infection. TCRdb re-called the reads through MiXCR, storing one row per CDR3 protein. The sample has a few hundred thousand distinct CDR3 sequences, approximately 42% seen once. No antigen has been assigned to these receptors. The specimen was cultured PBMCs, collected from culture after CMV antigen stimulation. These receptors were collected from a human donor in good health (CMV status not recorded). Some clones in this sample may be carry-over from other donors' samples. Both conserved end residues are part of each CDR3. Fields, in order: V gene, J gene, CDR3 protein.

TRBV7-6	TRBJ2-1	CASSLAWGSHKYNEQFF
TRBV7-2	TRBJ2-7	CASSLPDWEYEQYF
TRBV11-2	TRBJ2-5	CASSLDPGSETQYF
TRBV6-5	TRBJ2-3	CASSYSILSEAQYF
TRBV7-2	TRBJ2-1	CASSPTPSSYNEQFF
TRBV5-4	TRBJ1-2	CASSLVFSENGYTF
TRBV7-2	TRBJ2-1	CASSYGTGGGEQFF
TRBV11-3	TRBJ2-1	CASSFSLEPGLEMNEQFF
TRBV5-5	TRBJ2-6	CASSRYPSGALRAGANVLTF
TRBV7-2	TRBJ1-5	CASSFTGKLNQPQHF
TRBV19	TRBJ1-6	CASSTPTGSYNSPLHF
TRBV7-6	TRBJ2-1	CASSLTRGTFNEQFF
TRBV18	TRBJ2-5	CASSPGTGGRETQYF
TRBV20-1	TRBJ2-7	CSAVPGLAVYEQYF
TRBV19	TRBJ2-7	CASSPGDNSYEQYF